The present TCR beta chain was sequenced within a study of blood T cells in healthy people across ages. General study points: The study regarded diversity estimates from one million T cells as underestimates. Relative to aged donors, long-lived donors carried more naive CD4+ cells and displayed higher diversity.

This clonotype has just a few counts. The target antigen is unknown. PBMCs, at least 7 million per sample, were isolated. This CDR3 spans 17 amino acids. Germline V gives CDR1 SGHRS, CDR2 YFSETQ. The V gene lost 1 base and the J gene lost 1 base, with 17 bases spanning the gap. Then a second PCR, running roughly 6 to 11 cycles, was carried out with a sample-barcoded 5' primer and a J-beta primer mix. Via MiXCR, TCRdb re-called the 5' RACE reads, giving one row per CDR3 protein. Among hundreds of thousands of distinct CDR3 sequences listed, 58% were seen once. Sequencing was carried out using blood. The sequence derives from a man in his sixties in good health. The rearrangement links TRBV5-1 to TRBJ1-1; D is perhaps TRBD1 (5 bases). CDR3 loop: CASSLSFLPGANTEAFF. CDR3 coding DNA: TGCGCCAGCAGCTTGAGTTTCTTGCCTGGGGCGAACACTGAAGCTTTCTTT.